This TCR beta chain came from a study of Tregs in tolerant kidney transplant recipients. Here immunoSEQ multiplex PCR was the method, and the copy in TCRdb shows in-frame clones only, minus some. Of 90,000 to 150,000 clones in the sample, 92% are singletons; the top ten hold roughly 0.63%. Study-wide results and limits: Validation in larger populations is needed because few patients were studied. Biological reproducibility was not directly addressed in this study.

The CDR3 covers 17 residues. V lost 0 bases, J lost 0 bases, and 7 bases stayed unmatched. Germline CDR1 SGHNT, CDR2 YYREEE (reference sequence). Comments on this clone: The antigen remains undetermined.

The chain recombines TRBV5-4 with TRBJ1-2; 8 bases match TRBD1. The sequenced sample was CD4+ T cells from blood. The origin of this receptor is a human donor in good health. The CDR3 DNA reads TGTGCCAGCAGCTTGGACAGGGGGATTCGAGCTAACTATGGCTACACCTTC. This codes for CASSLDRGIRANYGYTF.